The clone carrying this TCR beta chain was seen once. Its antigen is not identified. V was clipped by 5 bases and J by 6 bases, with 11 bases between them. The CDR3 covers 14 residues. CDR1 is SGHTA, CDR2 FQGTGA, per germline. This sample was taken from a study of radiotherapy plus CTLA-4 blockade in lung cancer. Turning to the study itself: Among patients, about 20% showed objective responses, and approximately 31% had disease control. Study findings and constraints: Radiotherapy was combined with ipilimumab, and tumor-derived TCR clones then expanded in blood.

Only in-frame clones appear in the TCRdb table, and some are missing; sequencing was by immunoSEQ multiplex PCR. The sample lists some 38,000 clones, 60% to 75% occurring once. Patients had chemo-refractory metastatic non-small-cell lung cancer and received focal radiation plus CTLA-4 blockade that used ipilimumab. The sequencing used peripheral blood, collected from a patient treated with radiotherapy plus ipilimumab. The V gene is TRBV7-3, the J gene TRBJ1-6, with D perhaps TRBD1 (6 bases). The TCR sequence derives from a human donor with non-small cell lung cancer who had stable disease on radiotherapy plus ipilimumab. DNA for the CDR3: TGTGCCAGCAGCCTCGGACAGATTAATTCACCCCTCCACTTT. Translation: CASSLGQINSPLHF.